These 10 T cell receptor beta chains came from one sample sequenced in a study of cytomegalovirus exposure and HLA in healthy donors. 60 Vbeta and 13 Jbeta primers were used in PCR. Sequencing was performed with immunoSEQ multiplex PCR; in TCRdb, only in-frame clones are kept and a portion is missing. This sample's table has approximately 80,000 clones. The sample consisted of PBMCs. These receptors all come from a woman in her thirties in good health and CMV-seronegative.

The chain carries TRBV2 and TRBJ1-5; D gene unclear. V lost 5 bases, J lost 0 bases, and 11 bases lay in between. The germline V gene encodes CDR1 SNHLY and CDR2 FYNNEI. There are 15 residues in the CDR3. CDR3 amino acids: CASSRSGNSNQPQHF. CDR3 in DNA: TGTGCCAGCAGTCGATCCGGGAATAGCAATCAGCCCCAGCATTTT.

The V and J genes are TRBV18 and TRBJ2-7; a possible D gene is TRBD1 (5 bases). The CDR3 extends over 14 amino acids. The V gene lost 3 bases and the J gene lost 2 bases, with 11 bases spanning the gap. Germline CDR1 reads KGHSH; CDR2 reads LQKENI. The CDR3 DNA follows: TGTGCCAGCTCACCGACAGAAATCACCTACGAGCAGTACTTC. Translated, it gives CASSPTEITYEQYF.

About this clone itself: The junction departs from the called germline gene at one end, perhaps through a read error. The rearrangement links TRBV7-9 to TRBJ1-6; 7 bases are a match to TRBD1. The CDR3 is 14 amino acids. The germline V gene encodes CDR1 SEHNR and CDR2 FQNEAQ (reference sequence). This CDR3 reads CASSFGQDNSPLHF. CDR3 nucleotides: TGTGCCAGCAGCTTTGGACAGGATAATTCACCCCTACACTTT.

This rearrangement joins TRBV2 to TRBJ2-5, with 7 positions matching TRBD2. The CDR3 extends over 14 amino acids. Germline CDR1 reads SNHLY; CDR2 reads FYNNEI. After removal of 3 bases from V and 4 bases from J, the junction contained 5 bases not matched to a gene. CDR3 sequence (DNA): TGTGCCAGCAGTGATGGGTCGGGGGGAGAGACCCAGTACTTC. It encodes CASSDGSGGETQYF. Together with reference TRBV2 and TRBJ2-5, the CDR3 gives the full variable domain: EPEVTQTPSHQVTQMGQEVILRCVPISNHLYFYWYRQILGQKVEFLVSFYNNEISEKSEIFDDQFSVERPDGSNFTLKIRSTKLEDSAMYFCASSDGSGGETQYFGPGTRLLVL.

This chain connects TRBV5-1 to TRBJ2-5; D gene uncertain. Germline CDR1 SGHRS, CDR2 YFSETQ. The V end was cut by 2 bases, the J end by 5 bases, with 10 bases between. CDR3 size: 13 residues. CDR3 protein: CASSLPGFETQYF. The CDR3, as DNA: TGCGCCAGCAGCTTACCGGGTTTTGAGACCCAGTACTTC. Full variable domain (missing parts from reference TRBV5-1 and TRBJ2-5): KAGVTQTPRYLIKTRGQQVTLSCSPISGHRSVSWYQQTPGQGLQFLFEYFSETQRNKGNFPGRFSGRQFSNSRSEMNVSTLELGDSALYLCASSLPGFETQYFGPGTRLLVL.

CDR3 sequence (DNA): TGCAGCGTTGCGCGTACCGGGGAGCTGTTTTTT. Translating it yields CSVARTGELFF. The chain is built from TRBV29-1 and TRBJ2-2; D call uncertain. The V end was cut by 4 bases, the J end by 5 bases, with 5 bases between. Per germline, CDR1 SQVTM and CDR2 ANQGSEA. The CDR3 length is 11 residues.

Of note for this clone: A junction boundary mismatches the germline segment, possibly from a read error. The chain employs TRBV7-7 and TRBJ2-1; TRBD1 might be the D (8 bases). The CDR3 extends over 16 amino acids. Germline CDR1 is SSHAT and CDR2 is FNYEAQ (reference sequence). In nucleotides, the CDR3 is TGTGCTAGCAGCTTAGGGGGGACAGGCGGGGGTAATGAGCAGTTCTTC. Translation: CASSLGGTGGGNEQFF.

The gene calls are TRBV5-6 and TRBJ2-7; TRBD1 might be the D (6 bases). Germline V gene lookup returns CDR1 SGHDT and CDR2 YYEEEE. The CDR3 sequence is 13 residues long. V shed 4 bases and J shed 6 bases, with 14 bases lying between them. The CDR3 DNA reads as TGTGCCAGCAGCCCCGACGTAGGGGGCGAGCAGTACTTC. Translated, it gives CASSPDVGGEQYF.

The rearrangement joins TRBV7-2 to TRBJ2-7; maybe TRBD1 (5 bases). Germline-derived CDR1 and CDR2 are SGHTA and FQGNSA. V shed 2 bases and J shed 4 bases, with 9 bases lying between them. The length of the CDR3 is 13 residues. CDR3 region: CASSLRGYYEQYF. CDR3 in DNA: TGTGCCAGCAGCTTAAGGGGATATTACGAGCAGTACTTC.

The CDR3 is CAWTQGGQGAGYTF. CDR3 bases: TGTGCCTGGACCCAAGGGGGACAGGGGGCCGGCTACACCTTC. The chain couples TRBV30 to TRBJ1-2; 12 bases match TRBD1. Germline-derived CDR1 and CDR2 are GTSNPN and SVGIG (reference sequence). V lost 4 bases and J lost 8; bases outside the gene matches: 8. This CDR3 region has 14 residues. Supplemented by reference TRBV30 and TRBJ1-2, the full variable domain reads SQTIHQWPATLVQPVGSPLSLECTVEGTSNPNLYWYRQAAGRGLQLLFYSVGIGQISSEVPQNLSASRPQDRQFILSSKKLLLSDSGFYLCAWTQGGQGAGYTFGSGTRLTVV.